These 11 T cell receptor beta chains were sequenced from one sample in a study of spatial heterogeneity in lung cancer. This sample's time point: sample taken at primary tumor resection. Unsorted whole RNA from tumor, nontumor lung or frozen PBMC underwent sequencing. TCRdb re-called the 5' RACE reads through MiXCR, storing one row per CDR3 protein. Among some 87,000 distinct CDR3 sequences, about 9.4% were seen once, and the ten largest hold around 7%. Specimen: PBMCs, collected at surgery. The receptors originated from a male donor with early-stage non-small cell lung cancer.

There are many counts of this clonotype. V usage is TRBV29-1 and J usage is TRBJ2-3, with TRBD2 matching over 7 bases. Trimming cost V 4 bases and J 2 bases; bases outside gene matches: 6. Germline-derived CDR1 and CDR2 are SQVTM and ANQGSEA. CDR3 length: 14 amino acids. CDR3 coding DNA: TGCAGCGTTGTCCCTAGCGGTCCCACAGATACGCAGTATTTT. This codes for CSVVPSGPTDTQYF.

The V call is TRBV10-3, the J call TRBJ2-3; D is perhaps TRBD2 (5 bases). Germline-derived CDR1 and CDR2 are ENHRY and SYGVKD. V lost 4 bases and J lost 4, with 12 bases in between. CDR3 size: 14 residues. DNA for the CDR3: TGTGCCATCAGTGTAGAGGGTAACGCAGATACGCAGTATTTT. Amino acid sequence: CAISVEGNADTQYF.

V usage is TRBV10-1 and J usage is TRBJ2-3; no firm D call. V was trimmed by 3 bases and J by 0 bases, leaving 7 bases between them. CDR1 and CDR2 (germline): WNHNN, SYGVQD (reference sequence). The CDR3 contains 14 residues. The CDR3 sequence: CASSEDTSTDTQYF. DNA for the CDR3: TGCGCCAGCAGTGAAGACACTAGCACAGATACGCAGTATTTT.

On this clonotype: This may be a read error: a much more frequent sequence differs by one nucleotide. The V call is TRBV5-8, the J call TRBJ2-3, with D perhaps matching TRBD2 (5 bases). The CDR3 length is 15 residues. Germline V gene data show CDR1 as SGHTS and CDR2 as YDEGEE. CDR3 bases: TGTGTCAGCAGCTTGGGAGTTGTTAGCACAGATACGCAGTATTTT. It yields the protein CVSSLGVVSTDTQYF.

The V gene is TRBV7-9, the J gene TRBJ2-3; TRBD2 might be the D (6 bases). Germline CDR1 is SEHNR and CDR2 is FQNEAQ (reference sequence). With 1 base removed from V and 5 bases from J, the gap between germline ends came to 10 bases. The CDR3 consists of 14 residues. CDR3 in DNA: TGTGCCAGCAGCTTAGGTACAGCGGGAGATACGCAGTATTTT. This translates into CASSLGTAGDTQYF. Together with reference TRBV7-9 and TRBJ2-3, the CDR3 gives the full variable domain: DTGVSQNPRHKITKRGQNVTFRCDPISEHNRLYWYRQTLGQGPEFLTYFQNEAQLEKSRLLSDRFSAERPKGSFSTLEIQRTEQGDSAMYLCASSLGTAGDTQYFGPGTRLTVL.

This sequence joins TRBV10-3 and TRBJ2-4, with D perhaps matching TRBD1 (6 bases). Germline assignment: CDR1 ENHRY and CDR2 SYGVKD. The CDR3 covers 16 residues. Deletions cut 4 bases from V and 3 bases from J, with 16 bases between. The CDR3 region has the DNA TGTGCCATCAGTGGGACAGCATTTAACGGCAAAAACATTCAGTACTTC. Translating it yields CAISGTAFNGKNIQYF.

This clonotype turned up a few times. The chain uses TRBV24-1 and TRBJ2-7; 7 bases are a match to TRBD1. In germline, CDR1 is KGHDR, CDR2 SFDVKD. The CDR3 spans 14 residues. Unmatched junction bases numbered 4, after V lost 4 bases and J lost 2 bases. The CDR3 protein is CATSDQDRAYEQYF. The CDR3 DNA follows: TGTGCCACCAGTGACCAAGACAGGGCCTACGAGCAGTACTTC.

This clonotype was counted many times. The chain recombines TRBV21-1 with TRBJ2-7; whether TRBD1, the table's D call, matches the DNA was not checked. TRBV21-1 is classified as a pseudogene. The CDR3 has 14 residues. Here the CDR3 DNA reads TGTGCCAGCAGCACTTGGGACAGGGACTACGAGCAGTACTTC. It codes for CASSTWDRDYEQYF.

Only a few counts were recorded for this clonotype. The V call is TRBV29-1, the J call TRBJ2-3; no reliable D call. Germline V gene sequence: CDR1 SQVTM, CDR2 ANQGSEA. V lost 3 bases, J lost 6 bases, and 7 bases lay in between. CDR3 length: 11 residues. CDR3 nucleotide sequence: TGCAGCGTTGACTTCAGGGATACGCAGTATTTT. Translation gives CSVDFRDTQYF.

The chain combines TRBV20-1 with TRBJ2-7, with TRBD1 matching 9 bases. V lost 0 bases and J lost 3; bases outside the gene matches: 3. The CDR3 extends over 14 amino acids. Germline V lookup: CDR1 DFQATT, CDR2 SNEGSKA (reference sequence). The CDR3 spells CSAREQGAGYEQYF. The CDR3 nucleotides are TGCAGTGCTAGAGAACAGGGGGCCGGCTACGAGCAGTACTTC.

This clonotype was seen repeatedly, ten times or more. The chain recombines TRBV12-3 or TRBV12-4 with TRBJ2-2, with 8 bases fitting TRBD1. The CDR3 spans 14 residues. J was trimmed by 7 bases and V by 5 bases; bases with no gene match: 6. DNA for the CDR3: TGTGCCAGCAGTCAAGGGACAGGTGGCGGGGAGCTGTTTTTT. Residues: CASSQGTGGGELFF.